The 31 T cell receptor beta chains in this list originate from one sample, sequenced in a study of T cells after yellow fever vaccination. TCRdb recomputed calls from the 5' RACE reads with MiXCR, one row per CDR3 protein. The sample consists of 300,000 or so distinct CDR3 sequences, 3.5% to 4.5% of them appearing once. The sequencing here drew on PBMCs, taken 5 days after the yellow fever booster vaccination. The receptor set was obtained from a man younger than 35 who received the YFV17D yellow fever vaccine.

This chain links TRBV6-5 with TRBJ2-1; TRBD2 is a possible D gene (6 bases). Germline CDR1 reads MNHEY; CDR2 reads SVGAGI. The germline V and J ends were trimmed by 5 bases and 5 bases, with 19 bases remaining between them. The CDR3 is 16 residues long. CDR3 nucleotides: TGTGCCAGCAGTCGCATCCCTAGCGTCGGGGACAATGAGCAGTTCTTC. Amino acid sequence: CASSRIPSVGDNEQFF.

This clonotype was seen a few times. The rearrangement joins TRBV4-2 to TRBJ1-1; D unresolved. This CDR3 region has 14 residues. Germline V CDR1 and CDR2: LGHNA, YNFKEQ. V was clipped by 0 bases and J by 6 bases, with 11 bases between them. The CDR3 protein is CASSQDRASAEAFF. DNA of the CDR3: TGTGCCAGCAGCCAAGATCGGGCGTCCGCTGAAGCTTTCTTT.

This clonotype was observed many times. V and J are TRBV27 and TRBJ2-7; possibly TRBD1 for D (6 bases). Germline V gene sequence: CDR1 MNHEY, CDR2 SMNVEV (reference sequence). The germline V and J ends were trimmed by 4 bases and 2 bases, with 15 bases remaining between them. CDR3 length: 15 amino acids. The CDR3 DNA reads as TGTGCCAGCAGTTCCCCCACAGGGTACCCCTACGAGCAGTACGTC. Residues: CASSSPTGYPYEQYV.

This clonotype has only a few counts. The chain combines TRBV12-3 or TRBV12-4 with TRBJ1-2; no definite D call. The CDR3 has 12 amino acids. Trimming removed 3 bases at V and 6 bases at J, with 8 bases between. The CDR3 DNA follows: TGTGCCAGCAGTTTGTTATCCAATGGCTACACCTTC. Translation: CASSLLSNGYTF.

There are many counts of this clonotype. The J gene is TRBJ2-5, the V gene TRBV7-2; D gene uncertain. This CDR3 comprises 16 residues. V was shortened by 2 bases and J by 1 base, with 14 bases between the two germline ends. The germline CDR1 and CDR2 sequences are SGHTA and FQGNSA. The CDR3 DNA reads TGTGCCAGCAGCTTAATAGTGCCGTTTTTCCAAGAGACCCAGTACTTC. Residues: CASSLIVPFFQETQYF.

This clonotype was counted ten times or more. The J gene is TRBJ1-1, the V gene TRBV10-3; the D gene is possibly TRBD1 (6 bases). The CDR3 sequence is 14 residues long. Germline V gene data show CDR1 as ENHRY and CDR2 as SYGVKD. V dropped 4 bases and J dropped 1 base, with 10 bases sitting between them. CDR3 sequence (DNA): TGTGCCATCAGTGCCGGGGGCGAGAACACTGAAGCTTTCTTT. The encoded protein is CAISAGGENTEAFF.

This clonotype was counted only a few times. This sequence joins TRBV28 and TRBJ2-7, with 8 bases that match TRBD1. This CDR3 has 14 amino acids. J lost 5 bases, V lost 7 bases, and 10 bases had no gene match. The germline V gene has CDR1 MDHEN and CDR2 SYDVKM. The CDR3 protein is CASMGGQGVDEQYV. The CDR3 region has the DNA TGTGCCAGCATGGGAGGACAGGGTGTCGACGAGCAGTACGTC.

This clonotype was seen only a few times. The CDR3 loop is CASSFARAGPTYSNQPQHF. CDR3 bases: TGTGCCAGCAGCTTTGCGCGGGCGGGACCCACATATAGCAATCAGCCCCAGCATTTT. V gene TRBV12-1 combines with J gene TRBJ1-5; the D segment call TRBD1 is taken from the table without a DNA check. TRBV12-1 is a known pseudogene. CDR3 size: 19 residues.

The table lists this clonotype with a few counts. This chain uses TRBV7-9 with TRBJ2-2; D possibly uses TRBD1 or TRBD2 (6 bases each). Germline V CDR1 and CDR2: SEHNR, FQNEAQ (reference sequence). Trimming removed 8 bases at V and 0 bases at J, with 19 bases between. The CDR3 length is 17 residues. The CDR3 protein is CASRFPAGHTNTGELFF. The CDR3 coding sequence is TGTGCCAGCCGTTTCCCGGCGGGACATACGAACACCGGGGAGCTGTTTTTT.

V and J are TRBV3-2 and TRBJ2-5; no check of the table's D call, TRBD1, against the DNA was made. TRBV3-2 is a listed pseudogene. This CDR3 region has 18 residues. The DNA of the CDR3 is TGTGCCAGCAGCCGCCTACCTACTCCGGGACATCCCTCAGAGACCCAGTACTTC. Translation gives CASSRLPTPGHPSETQYF.

This chain connects TRBV7-3 to TRBJ2-5; D is ambiguous. This CDR3 contains 14 residues. The germline gives CDR1 SGHTA, CDR2 FQGTGA. The V end was cut by 1 base, the J end by 0 bases, with 6 bases between. The CDR3 nucleotides read TGTGCCAGCAGCTTAAATCCAAACCAAGAGACCCAGTACTTC. Residues: CASSLNPNQETQYF.

This clonotype has a handful of counts. The rearrangement links TRBV6-5 to TRBJ1-5; no firm D call. Germline V CDR1 and CDR2: MNHEY, SVGAGI. Trimming took off 2 bases at V and 9 bases at J, with 11 bases between the two ends. The CDR3 runs 13 residues. CDR3 sequence (DNA): TGTGCCAGCAGTTACCGTTATCAGGCGCCCCAGCATTTT. This translates into CASSYRYQAPQHF.

Many counts were recorded for this clonotype. The chain has TRBV4-2 and TRBJ2-7, with 11 bases lining up with TRBD1. Germline V lookup: CDR1 LGHNA, CDR2 YNFKEQ. The junction had 3 bases not matched to a gene; V was cut back by 0 bases and J by 5 bases. CDR3 size: 15 residues. CDR3 amino acids: CASSQEGQGADEQYF. CDR3 nucleotide sequence: TGTGCCAGCAGCCAAGAAGGACAGGGGGCAGACGAGCAGTACTTC.

This clonotype was counted at least ten times. V gene TRBV5-1 combines with J gene TRBJ1-1; no reliable D call. This CDR3 contains 14 residues. Per the germline V gene, CDR1 is SGHRS and CDR2 is YFSETQ. V was pared by 4 bases and J by 5 bases, with 15 bases between. Here the CDR3 reads CASSQNPGITEAFF. Here the CDR3 DNA reads TGCGCCAGCAGCCAGAATCCGGGGATTACTGAAGCTTTCTTT.

This clonotype was picked up many times. The rearrangement uses TRBV25-1 and TRBJ2-2; no reliable D call. CDR3 size: 14 residues. CDR1 and CDR2 (germline): MGHDK, SYGVNS. V was trimmed by 9 bases and J by 3 bases, leaving 14 bases between them. CDR3 bases: TGTGCCAGTTCCGACTTCCTGCACACCGGGGAGCTGTTTTTT. The encoded protein is CASSDFLHTGELFF.

CDR3 loop: CASSPVDNQPQHF. The CDR3 region has the DNA TGTGCCAGCAGTCCCGTGGACAATCAGCCCCAGCATTTT. V is TRBV12-3 or TRBV12-4 and J is TRBJ1-5, with D unclear. The CDR3 runs 13 residues. The germline V and J ends were trimmed by 5 bases and 3 bases, with 8 bases remaining between them.

This clonotype was seen only a few times. The chain recombines TRBV9 with TRBJ2-3; 11 bases agree with TRBD2. Trimming removed 3 bases from V and 7 bases from J; junction bases left unmatched: 10. In germline, CDR1 is SGDLS, CDR2 YYNGEE. The CDR3 runs 16 residues. Here the CDR3 reads CASSALAGGLVYTQYF. The CDR3 nucleotides are TGTGCCAGCAGCGCCTTAGCGGGGGGGCTTGTATATACGCAGTATTTT.

This clonotype came up many times. Here the CDR3 reads CASSPPGYSGANVLTF. The CDR3 DNA sequence: TGTGCCAGCAGCCCGCCCGGGTACTCTGGGGCCAACGTCCTGACTTTC. The genes are TRBV7-2 and TRBJ2-6; no definite D call. Per the germline V gene, CDR1 is SGHTA and CDR2 is FQGNSA. There are 16 residues in the CDR3. V shed 5 bases and J shed 0 bases, with 11 bases lying between them.

V and J are TRBV5-1 and TRBJ2-7; TRBD2 matches 15 bases. The V gene's germline CDR1 is SGHRS and CDR2 YFSETQ. With 0 bases clipped from V and 7 bases from J, the junction kept 8 bases outside the gene matches. CDR3 length: 17 amino acids. The DNA of the CDR3 is TGCGCCAGCAGCTTGGACGTCGGACTAGCGGGGGGGCGTGAGCAGTACTTC. Its protein product is CASSLDVGLAGGREQYF.

This chain links TRBV11-1 with TRBJ2-1, with 12 positions matching TRBD1. V shed 10 bases, J shed 8 bases, and the junction held 12 bases outside the gene matches. The CDR3 is made up of 15 amino acids. CDR1 and CDR2 (germline): SGHAT, FQDESV (reference sequence). The CDR3 nucleotides read TGTGCCAATTCCGGGACAGGGGGCGCCGGCGATGAGCAGTTCTTC. This translates into CANSGTGGAGDEQFF.

This clonotype was counted many times. The chain employs TRBV6-5 and TRBJ2-3, with 11 bases aligning to TRBD2. The CDR3 spans 18 residues. The trim removed 0 bases at V and 1 base at J, leaving 6 bases unmatched. Germline CDR1 MNHEY, CDR2 SVGAGI. The CDR3 DNA is TGTGCCAGCAGTTACTCGCGGCGACTAGCGGGGCGCACAGATACGCAGTATTTT. It codes for CASSYSRRLAGRTDTQYF.

V is TRBV7-9 and J is TRBJ2-5; 8 bases match TRBD2. Germline loops: CDR1 SEHNR, CDR2 FQNEAQ (reference sequence). V lost 8 bases, J lost 4 bases, and 18 bases stayed unmatched. The CDR3 loop spans 17 amino acids. For the CDR3, the DNA is TGTGCCAGCCCCTTTCAGTCCAGCGGGGGTTTGGTAGAGACCCAGTACTTC. As protein: CASPFQSSGGLVETQYF.

The chain has TRBV4-1 and TRBJ2-7, with D perhaps matching TRBD1 or TRBD2 (5 bases each). V lost 4 bases and J lost 1, with 17 bases in between. Germline CDR1 MGHRA, CDR2 YSYEKL. The CDR3 is 16 amino acids. The CDR3 spells CASSPGPSEGSYEQYV. For the CDR3, the DNA is TGCGCCAGCAGCCCGGGGCCCTCAGAAGGATCCTACGAGCAGTACGTC.

This clonotype has a handful of counts. At one end, the junction sequence differs from germline, possibly due to a read error. The V call is TRBV7-9, the J call TRBJ1-2, with a possible D match to TRBD1 (5 bases). Germline CDR1 is SEHNR and CDR2 is FQNEAQ (reference sequence). The CDR3 has 12 residues. The DNA for the CDR3 is TGTGCCAGCAGGTTAGACAGTGATGGCTACACCTTC. Translated: CASRLDSDGYTF. Full variable domain (outside the CDR3, taken from reference TRBV7-9 and TRBJ1-2): DTGVSQNPRHKITKRGQNVTFRCDPISEHNRLYWYRQTLGQGPEFLTYFQNEAQLEKSRLLSDRFSAERPKGSFSTLEIQRTEQGDSAMYLCASRLDSDGYTFGSGTRLTVV.

The chain employs TRBV27 and TRBJ2-7; D gene unclear. Germline values: CDR1 MNHEY, CDR2 SMNVEV (reference sequence). V lost 2 bases, J lost 2 bases, and 7 bases lay in between. The CDR3 covers 13 residues. Here the CDR3 reads CASSLTATYEQYF. The CDR3 DNA is TGTGCCAGCAGTTTAACAGCTACCTACGAGCAGTACTTC.

This clonotype occurred many times. V usage is TRBV6-5 and J usage is TRBJ1-5, with D perhaps matching TRBD1 (6 bases). The CDR3 length is 15 residues. Germline values: CDR1 MNHEY, CDR2 SVGAGI. V shed 5 bases and J shed 8 bases, with 19 bases lying between them. In DNA form, the CDR3 reads TGTGCCAGCAGTGAGGGGACACTCGGATGGGAGCCCCAGCATTTT. Translating it yields CASSEGTLGWEPQHF.

This chain connects TRBV4-1 to TRBJ2-7, with D perhaps given as TRBD1 or TRBD2 (5 bases each). The CDR3 is 15 amino acids. Trimming left V 3 bases short and J 0 bases short, with 12 bases between. The germline V gene has CDR1 MGHRA and CDR2 YSYEKL. The CDR3 region is CASSHGALSSYEQYV. DNA of the CDR3: TGCGCCAGCAGCCACGGGGCACTTAGCTCCTACGAGCAGTACGTC.

Ten or more counts support this clonotype. V is TRBV29-1 and J is TRBJ2-5, with TRBD2 as a possible D gene (6 bases). V lost 6 bases and J 3 bases, leaving 14 bases between the germline ends. Germline V gene lookup returns CDR1 SQVTM and CDR2 ANQGSEA. This CDR3 has 13 residues. The CDR3 region has the DNA TGCAGCGTCGATCCGATAGCGGAAGAGACCCAGTACTTC. Residues: CSVDPIAEETQYF.

This clonotype was counted at least ten times. This chain joins TRBV5-1 and TRBJ2-2, with a weak D call TRBD2 (6 bases). The CDR3 loop spans 17 amino acids. The germline V and J ends were trimmed by 3 bases and 0 bases, with 15 bases remaining between them. Germline CDR1 SGHRS, CDR2 YFSETQ. The CDR3 DNA follows: TGCGCCAGCAGCTACCTAGCGCCTACCGCGAACACCGGGGAGCTGTTTTTT. This translates into CASSYLAPTANTGELFF.

This clonotype has only a few counts. The chain couples TRBV25-1 to TRBJ2-5; TRBD1 is a possible D gene (6 bases). Germline CDR1 is MGHDK and CDR2 is SYGVNS. This CDR3 region has 14 residues. V was clipped by 2 bases and J by 5 bases, with 12 bases between them. This CDR3 is CASSEDRTRETQYF. The DNA for the CDR3 is TGTGCCAGCAGTGAAGACAGGACCAGGGAGACCCAGTACTTC.

The V call is TRBV6-6, the J call TRBJ1-6, with TRBD1 matching 7 bases. Germline loops: CDR1 MNHNY, CDR2 SVGAGI (reference sequence). Trimming at V came to 5 bases and at J to 0 bases, leaving 7 bases not matched to a gene. The CDR3 covers 17 residues. CDR3 in amino acids: CASSGTGALSYNSPLHF. CDR3 bases: TGTGCCAGCAGTGGAACAGGGGCCCTCTCCTATAATTCACCCCTCCACTTT.